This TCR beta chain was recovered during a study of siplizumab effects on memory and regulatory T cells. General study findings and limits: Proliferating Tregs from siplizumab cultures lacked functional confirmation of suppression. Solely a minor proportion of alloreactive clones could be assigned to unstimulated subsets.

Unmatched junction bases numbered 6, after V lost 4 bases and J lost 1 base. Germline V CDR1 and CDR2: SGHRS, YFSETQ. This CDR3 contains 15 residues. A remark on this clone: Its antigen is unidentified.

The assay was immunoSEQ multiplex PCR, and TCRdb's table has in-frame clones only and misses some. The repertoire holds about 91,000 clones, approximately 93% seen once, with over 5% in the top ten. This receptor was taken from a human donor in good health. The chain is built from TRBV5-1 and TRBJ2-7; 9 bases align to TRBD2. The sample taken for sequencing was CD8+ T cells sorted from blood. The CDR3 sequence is CASSGERGASYEQYF. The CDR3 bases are TGCGCCAGCAGCGGGGAGCGGGGGGCGTCCTACGAGCAGTACTTC.